This T cell receptor beta chain was sequenced in a study of T cell repertoires in cytomegalovirus infection. Overall study context: Both a matching HLA type and CMV infection were indicated by public TCR beta signatures.

TCRdb redid the calling of the reads with MiXCR, one entry per CDR3 protein. The repertoire holds roughly 170,000 distinct CDR3 sequences, with approximately 21% as singletons. As concerns this clonotype: Its antigen is still unknown.

Study-level findings and limits: HLA-C-restricted CMV-specific TCR beta clonotypes prevailed in the ex vivo response.

The CDR3 has 14 amino acids. V gave up 7 bases and J gave up 4 bases; unmatched junction bases: 9. CDR1 is LGHNA, CDR2 YSLEER, per germline. The chain is built from TRBV4-3 and TRBJ1-2; 7 nucleotides line up with TRBD1. The specimen comprised CD8+ T cells from cultured PBMCs, sampled from culture after CMV antigen stimulation. This clonotype was sampled from a human donor in good health (CMV status not recorded). Some clones in this sample may be carry-over from other donors' samples. The CDR3 loop is CASTPTGKGYGYTF. Written as DNA, the CDR3 is TGCGCCAGCACCCCGACAGGGAAAGGCTATGGCTACACCTTC.